This TCR beta chain was identified during a study of CD8 T cells in ankylosing spondylitis. Whole-study findings and limits: Some motif variants had been reported before (in reactive arthritis synovial fluid and blood). Matched ankylosing spondylitis synovial fluid reportedly contained a significantly enriched population of disease-linked clones. A TCR beta motif of roughly 8 highly homologous variants seemed to mark ankylosing spondylitis blood.

TCR beta libraries were made by quantitative 5'-RACE with molecular barcodes. From the 5' RACE reads, TCRdb called clonotypes with MiXCR, one entry per CDR3 protein. The table includes about 800,000 distinct CDR3 sequences, 12% detected once. This clonotype was counted many times. Antigen specificity is unknown. Germline CDR1 and CDR2: SQVTM and ANQGSEA. V gave up 3 bases and J gave up 3 bases, with 3 bases separating them. There are 12 residues in the CDR3. Sequenced: blood, either unsorted or a sorted T cell fraction (not recorded which). The receptor was isolated from a male donor with ankylosing spondylitis. V and J are TRBV29-1 and TRBJ2-6; D call uncertain. CDR3 coding DNA: TGCAGCGTTGACGGTGGGGCCAACGTCCTGACTTTC. Residues: CSVDGGANVLTF.